Shown below are 31 T cell receptor beta chains from a single sample sequenced in a study of OX40 agonist ivuxolimab in advanced cancers. Sequencing was performed with immunoSEQ multiplex PCR; in TCRdb, only in-frame clones are kept and a portion is missing. Of about 62,000 clones in the sample, 85% were seen once. Sequences were derived from CD4+ or CD8+ T cells sorted from blood, sampled in a trial of the OX40 agonist ivuxolimab. Receptor source: an adult with an advanced solid tumor such as melanoma, head and neck, liver or kidney cancer.

This rearrangement joins TRBV27 to TRBJ1-5; TRBD1 matches 8 bases. CDR3 size: 15 residues. CDR1 and CDR2 (germline): MNHEY, SMNVEV (reference sequence). Germline trimming cut 5 bases from V and 1 base from J; bases unmatched to any gene: 4. The CDR3 nucleotides are TGTGCCAGCAGTGACAGGGGAGCGAGCAATCAGCCCCAGCATTTT. This encodes CASSDRGASNQPQHF.

The CDR3, as DNA: TGTGCCAGCAGCGAAGGACAGTCTAACTATGGCTACACCTTC. Translated: CASSEGQSNYGYTF. The chain combines TRBV5-5 with TRBJ1-2; TRBD1 is a possible D gene (6 bases). Trimming removed 4 bases from V and 0 bases from J, with 10 bases in between. The CDR3 spans 14 residues. Germline CDR1 SGHKS, CDR2 YYEKEE (reference sequence).

This clone was observed a single time. The rearrangement links TRBV28 to TRBJ1-4; D unclear. Germline loops: CDR1 MDHEN, CDR2 SYDVKM. This CDR3 contains 13 residues. The ends were cut back, 10 bases at V and 4 bases at J, with 13 bases in the middle. Here the CDR3 DNA reads TGTGCCACCAAGGGTACCTATAATGAAAAACTGTTTTTT. The encoded protein is CATKGTYNEKLFF.

This rearrangement joins TRBV5-4 to TRBJ2-5, with D unclear. The CDR3 is made up of 16 amino acids. Germline V lookup: CDR1 SGHNT, CDR2 YYREEE (reference sequence). The V gene lost 0 bases and the J gene lost 2 bases, with 14 bases spanning the gap. CDR3 DNA: TGTGCCAGCAGCTTGGACAGCTCCGCCTTTCAAGAGACCCAGTACTTC. This codes for CASSLDSSAFQETQYF.

The chain combines TRBV5-1 with TRBJ1-4; 8 positions agree with TRBD1. This CDR3 comprises 15 residues. The germline gives CDR1 SGHRS, CDR2 YFSETQ. The V and J ends lost 0 bases and 8 bases, in that order; junction bases with no gene match: 6. The CDR3 DNA sequence: TGCGCCAGCAGCTTGGGACAGGGGTGGGGAGAAAAACTGTTTTTT. Residues: CASSLGQGWGEKLFF.

V is TRBV5-1 and J is TRBJ2-1, with TRBD2 as a possible D gene (6 bases). CDR1 SGHRS and CDR2 YFSETQ come from the germline V gene. Between the trimmed V and J ends, which lost 5 bases and 8 bases, there was a span of 17 bases. The CDR3 contains 14 residues. This CDR3 is CASRRELASDEQFF. In nucleotides, the CDR3 is TGCGCCAGCAGGCGAGAGCTAGCGTCAGATGAGCAGTTCTTC.

This clone was seen a single time. The chain combines TRBV5-1 with TRBJ2-1, with 8 bases aligning to TRBD1. The V and J ends lost 4 bases and 8 bases, in that order; junction bases with no gene match: 8. This CDR3 has 14 amino acids. The germline V gene encodes CDR1 SGHRS and CDR2 YFSETQ. CDR3 loop: CASSRGQAVDEQFF. The CDR3 DNA reads TGCGCCAGCAGCCGGGGACAGGCGGTCGATGAGCAGTTCTTC.

This rearrangement joins TRBV28 to TRBJ1-1; tentatively, D is TRBD1 (6 bases). This CDR3 contains 12 residues. Deletions cut 3 bases from V and 8 bases from J, with 10 bases between. In germline, CDR1 is MDHEN, CDR2 SYDVKM. The CDR3 DNA sequence: TGTGCCAGCAGTTTCCCCGGGGGCGAAGCTTTCTTT. Protein product: CASSFPGGEAFF.

The chain carries TRBV9 and TRBJ1-5; TRBD1 is a possible D gene (5 bases). V lost 4 bases and J 3 bases, leaving 8 bases between the germline ends. The V gene's germline CDR1 is SGDLS and CDR2 YYNGEE. The CDR3 spans 13 residues. In DNA, the CDR3 is TGTGCCAGCAGCCAGGACAACAATCAGCCCCAGCATTTT. Amino acids: CASSQDNNQPQHF.

V and J are TRBV6-1 and TRBJ1-5; D call uncertain. Germline V gene lookup returns CDR1 MNHNS and CDR2 SASEGT. V lost 4 bases and J 0 bases, leaving 10 bases between the germline ends. CDR3 length equals 15 residues. The CDR3 DNA follows: TGTGCCAGCAGTGCTCGGTATTATAGCAATCAGCCCCAGCATTTT. Its translation is CASSARYYSNQPQHF.

V and J are TRBV19 and TRBJ2-2; TRBD1 is a possible D gene (6 bases). The germline gives CDR1 LNHDA, CDR2 SQIVND (reference sequence). Trimming removed 5 bases at V and 0 bases at J, with 16 bases between. CDR3 length equals 17 residues. In DNA, the CDR3 is TGTGCCAGTAGTCCAGGGGCCGGGTTCGCGAACACCGGGGAGCTGTTTTTT. This codes for CASSPGAGFANTGELFF.

V is TRBV7-2 and J is TRBJ1-1; D unclear. V lost 4 bases to trimming and J lost 0 bases, with 15 bases between them. The length of the CDR3 is 16 residues. Germline loops: CDR1 SGHTA, CDR2 FQGNSA. The CDR3 loop reads CASSCLTKRLNTEAFF. CDR3 sequence (DNA): TGTGCCAGCAGCTGTCTAACAAAACGGTTGAACACTGAAGCTTTCTTT.

V and J are TRBV11-2 and TRBJ1-2; D unresolved. The CDR3 spans 17 residues. V lost 0 bases and J lost 1, with 15 bases in between. Germline CDR1 and CDR2: SGHAT and FQNNGV. The CDR3 sequence is CASSLDRVADLNYGYTF. In DNA form, the CDR3 reads TGTGCCAGCAGCTTAGACAGAGTTGCAGACCTTAACTATGGCTACACCTTC. Full variable domain (outside the CDR3, taken from reference TRBV11-2 and TRBJ1-2): EAGVAQSPRYKIIEKRQSVAFWCNPISGHATLYWYQQILGQGPKLLIQFQNNGVVDDSQLPKDRFSAERLKGVDSTLKIQPAKLEDSAVYLCASSLDRVADLNYGYTFGSGTRLTVV.

The chain recombines TRBV9 with TRBJ2-7; D not resolved. CDR1 is SGDLS and CDR2 is YYNGEE in the germline V gene. Trimming took off 0 bases at V and 4 bases at J, with 8 bases between the two ends. This CDR3 is built from 13 residues. The CDR3 loop is CASSVDSKYEQYF. Written as DNA, the CDR3 is TGTGCCAGCAGCGTAGACAGCAAGTACGAGCAGTACTTC.

The J gene is TRBJ1-6, the V gene TRBV6-6; D uncertain. The germline gives CDR1 MNHNY, CDR2 SVGAGI (reference sequence). CDR3 length: 15 amino acids. V was clipped by 0 bases and J by 8 bases, with 11 bases between them. The CDR3 loop is CASSYSTSGHSPLHF. The CDR3 bases are TGTGCCAGCAGTTACTCGACATCGGGCCATTCACCCCTCCACTTT.

The rearrangement uses TRBV7-9 and TRBJ1-4, with TRBD1 matching 8 bases. CDR3 size: 18 residues. J lost 5 bases, V lost 1 base, and 12 bases had no gene match. Germline lookup yields CDR1 SEHNR and CDR2 FQNEAQ (reference sequence). Written as DNA, the CDR3 is TGTGCCAGCAGCTTAGGAACCCAGGGGGCGCAGATAAATGAAAAACTGTTTTTT. Its protein is CASSLGTQGAQINEKLFF.

The J gene is TRBJ2-7, the V gene TRBV14; the D is unclear. CDR1 is SGHDN and CDR2 is FVKESK in the germline V gene. This CDR3 has 16 amino acids. V was shortened by 2 bases and J by 2 bases, with 16 bases between the two germline ends. In DNA form, the CDR3 reads TGTGCCAGCAGCCAAAGCGACGTATGGGGAACCTACGAGCAGTACTTC. Protein sequence: CASSQSDVWGTYEQYF.

This rearrangement joins TRBV7-2 to TRBJ1-4; D is unclear. V was trimmed by 3 bases and J by 7 bases, leaving 9 bases between them. This CDR3 is built from 13 residues. CDR1 and CDR2 (germline): SGHTA, FQGNSA. The chain's CDR3 is CASSFRPGEKLFF. The CDR3 nucleotides read TGTGCCAGCAGCTTTCGACCGGGTGAAAAACTGTTTTTT.

The chain links TRBV5-5 to TRBJ2-1; maybe TRBD2 (7 bases). From germline, CDR1 is SGHKS and CDR2 YYEKEE (reference sequence). The CDR3 contains 15 residues. Between the trimmed V and J ends, which lost 4 bases and 3 bases, there was a span of 14 bases. CDR3 in DNA: TGTGCCAGCAGCCCGACTAGCAGGGGCTACAATGAGCAGTTCTTC. Amino acids: CASSPTSRGYNEQFF. Filled out from reference TRBV5-5 and TRBJ2-1, the complete variable domain reads DAGVTQSPTHLIKTRGQQVTLRCSPISGHKSVSWYQQVLGQGPQFIFQYYEKEERGRGNFPDRFSARQFPNYSSELNVNALLLGDSALYLCASSPTSRGYNEQFFGPGTRLTVL.

The rearrangement uses TRBV7-8 and TRBJ2-3; 14 bases match TRBD2. CDR3 length: 16 residues. J lost 8 bases, V lost 5 bases, and 9 bases had no gene match. Germline V gene lookup returns CDR1 SGHVS and CDR2 FQNEAQ. CDR3 in DNA: TGTGCCAGCAGCACTTGGACTAGCGGGGGGCCCCCTACGCAGTATTTT. It specifies CASSTWTSGGPPTQYF.

The chain employs TRBV2 and TRBJ1-2, with D hard to call. The CDR3 runs to 14 residues. V was pared by 6 bases and J by 4 bases, with 15 bases between. CDR1 and CDR2 from the germline V gene are SNHLY and FYNNEI. CDR3: CASRGGSIGYGYTF. The DNA of the CDR3 is TGTGCCAGCAGAGGTGGCAGTATCGGCTATGGCTACACCTTC.

This rearrangement joins TRBV5-4 to TRBJ2-2, with unresolved D. The CDR3 length is 15 residues. V was clipped by 0 bases and J by 2 bases, with 8 bases between them. Germline loops: CDR1 SGHNT, CDR2 YYREEE (reference sequence). The CDR3 nucleotides read TGTGCCAGCAGCTTGGGATCTGAAAACACCGGGGAGCTGTTTTTT. It is translated as CASSLGSENTGELFF.

The CDR3 DNA reads TGTGCCAGCAGCGCGACTAGCGGGAGTGAGTATACGCAGTATTTT. It translates to CASSATSGSEYTQYF. The chain employs TRBV9 and TRBJ2-3, with TRBD2 matching over 12 bases. This CDR3 region has 15 residues. Germline values: CDR1 SGDLS, CDR2 YYNGEE. V was clipped by 3 bases and J by 7 bases; unmatched bases: 6.

The chain joins TRBV28 to TRBJ2-5; D possibly corresponds to TRBD2 (5 bases). Germline lookup yields CDR1 MDHEN and CDR2 SYDVKM. This CDR3 contains 13 residues. V was shortened by 3 bases and J by 5 bases, with 10 bases between the two germline ends. In DNA, the CDR3 is TGTGCCAGCAGTTTGGGGAGCCGGGAGACCCAGTACTTC. It specifies CASSLGSRETQYF.

CDR3 protein: CASSDRGRRANYGYTF. The CDR3 coding sequence is TGTGCCAGCAGTGACCGGGGAAGACGAGCTAACTATGGCTACACCTTC. This chain joins TRBV6-1 and TRBJ1-2; no firm D call. Trimming stripped 3 bases from V and 0 bases from J, with 14 bases between. The CDR3 loop spans 16 amino acids. The germline V gene encodes CDR1 MNHNS and CDR2 SASEGT.

This clone was observed once. V and J are TRBV7-3 and TRBJ2-7, with a weak D call TRBD2 (5 bases). This CDR3 spans 16 amino acids. V dropped 3 bases and J dropped 0 bases, with 15 bases sitting between them. In germline, CDR1 is SGHTA, CDR2 FQGTGA. The DNA of the CDR3 is TGTGCCAGCAGCTTTGATCAAGCTACTAGCTCCTACGAGCAGTACTTC. Protein product: CASSFDQATSSYEQYF.

The rearrangement joins TRBV2 to TRBJ2-1; 10 nucleotides line up with TRBD2. V trimming: 2 bases; J trimming: 3 bases; junction bases outside the gene matches: 4. This CDR3 has 16 amino acids. The germline gives CDR1 SNHLY, CDR2 FYNNEI. CDR3 in DNA: TGTGCCAGCAGTGAAATTAGCGGGAGGTTCTACAATGAGCAGTTCTTC. The encoded protein is CASSEISGRFYNEQFF.

This rearrangement joins TRBV2 to TRBJ2-2, with TRBD2 matching over 10 bases. CDR1 and CDR2 (germline): SNHLY, FYNNEI. V trimming: 11 bases; J trimming: 3 bases; junction bases outside the gene matches: 6. CDR3 length: 14 residues. This CDR3 reads CASQREGHTGELFF. Written as DNA, the CDR3 is TGTGCCTCCCAGCGGGAGGGGCACACCGGGGAGCTGTTTTTT. The whole variable domain, remainder taken from reference TRBV2 and TRBJ2-2, is EPEVTQTPSHQVTQMGQEVILRCVPISNHLYFYWYRQILGQKVEFLVSFYNNEISEKSEIFDDQFSVERPDGSNFTLKIRSTKLEDSAMYFCASQREGHTGELFFGEGSRLTVL.

The V call is TRBV5-6, the J call TRBJ2-1, with D unclear. This CDR3 contains 13 residues. Germline V gene sequence: CDR1 SGHDT, CDR2 YYEEEE. Trimming pared 5 bases from V and 3 bases from J, leaving 9 bases between. CDR3: CASRRDHYNEQFF. Written as DNA, the CDR3 is TGTGCCAGCAGGAGAGACCACTACAATGAGCAGTTCTTC.

CDR3 nucleotides: TGTGCCAGCAGTCCACCCCCGACGGGAGAAAGCCATGAGCAGTTCTTC. Translating it yields CASSPPPTGESHEQFF. The chain couples TRBV5-4 to TRBJ2-1; D possibly corresponds to TRBD2 (6 bases). Germline V gene sequence: CDR1 SGHNT, CDR2 YYREEE (reference sequence). Trimming cost V 5 bases and J 8 bases, with 23 bases left between them. This CDR3 is 16 amino acids long.

The chain employs TRBV19 and TRBJ1-1, with a possible D match to TRBD1 (6 bases). V lost 5 bases and J 3 bases, leaving 19 bases between the germline ends. CDR3 length: 16 amino acids. Germline V lookup: CDR1 LNHDA, CDR2 SQIVND (reference sequence). CDR3 DNA: TGTGCCAGTAGTCGGGAATTAGGGGGTGTGGACACTGAAGCTTTCTTT. It translates to CASSRELGGVDTEAFF.